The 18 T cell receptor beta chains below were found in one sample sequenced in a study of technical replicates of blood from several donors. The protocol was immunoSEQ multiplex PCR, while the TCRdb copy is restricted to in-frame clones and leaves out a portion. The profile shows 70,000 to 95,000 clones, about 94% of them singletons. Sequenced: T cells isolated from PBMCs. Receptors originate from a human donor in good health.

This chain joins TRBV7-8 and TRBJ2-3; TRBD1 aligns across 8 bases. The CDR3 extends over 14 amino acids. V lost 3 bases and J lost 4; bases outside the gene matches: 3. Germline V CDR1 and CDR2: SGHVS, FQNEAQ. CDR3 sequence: CASSFGTGSDTQYF. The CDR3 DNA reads TGTGCCAGCAGCTTTGGGACAGGATCAGATACGCAGTATTTT. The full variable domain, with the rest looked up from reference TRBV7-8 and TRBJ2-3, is GAGVSQSPRYKVAKRGQDVALRCDPISGHVSLFWYQQALGQGPEFLTYFQNEAQLDKSGLPSDRFFAERPEGSVSTLKIQRTQQEDSAVYLCASSFGTGSDTQYFGPGTRLTVL.

DNA of the CDR3: TGTGCCAGCAGTACAATGGGCCTCTACGAGCAGTACTTC. Residues: CASSTMGLYEQYF. The J gene is TRBJ2-7, the V gene TRBV27; no clear D. Germline-derived CDR1 and CDR2 are MNHEY and SMNVEV (reference sequence). CDR3 size: 13 residues. V was pared by 5 bases and J by 3 bases, with 11 bases between.

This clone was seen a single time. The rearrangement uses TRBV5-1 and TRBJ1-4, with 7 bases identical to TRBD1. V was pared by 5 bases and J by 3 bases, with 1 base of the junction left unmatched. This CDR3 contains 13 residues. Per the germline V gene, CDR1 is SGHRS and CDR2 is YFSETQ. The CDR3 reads CASRGTANEKLFF. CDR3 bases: TGCGCCAGCAGGGGGACAGCTAATGAAAAACTGTTTTTT. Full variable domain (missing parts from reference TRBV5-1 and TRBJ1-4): KAGVTQTPRYLIKTRGQQVTLSCSPISGHRSVSWYQQTPGQGLQFLFEYFSETQRNKGNFPGRFSGRQFSNSRSEMNVSTLELGDSALYLCASRGTANEKLFFGSGTQLSVL.

CDR3 in DNA: TGTGCCAGCAGACGGACTAGTTCCTACGAGCAGTACTTC. Translated: CASRRTSSYEQYF. V is TRBV6-5 and J is TRBJ2-7; 7 bases fit TRBD2. Germline V CDR1 and CDR2: MNHEY, SVGAGI. The ends lost 6 bases at V and 1 base at J; junction bases unmatched: 3. The CDR3 extends over 13 amino acids.

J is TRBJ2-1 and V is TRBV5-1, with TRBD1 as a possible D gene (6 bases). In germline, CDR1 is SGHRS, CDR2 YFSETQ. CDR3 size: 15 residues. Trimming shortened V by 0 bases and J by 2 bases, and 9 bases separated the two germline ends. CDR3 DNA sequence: TGCGCCAGCAGCTTGGGCAGGGGCACCTACAATGAGCAGTTCTTC. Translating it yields CASSLGRGTYNEQFF.

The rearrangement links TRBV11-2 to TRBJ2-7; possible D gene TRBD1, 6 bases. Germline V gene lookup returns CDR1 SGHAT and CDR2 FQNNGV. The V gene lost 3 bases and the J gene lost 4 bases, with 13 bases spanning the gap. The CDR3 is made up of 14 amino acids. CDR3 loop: CASSFGRTDYEQYF. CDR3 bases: TGTGCCAGCAGCTTCGGAAGGACAGATTACGAGCAGTACTTC.

CDR3 coding DNA: TGTGCCAGCAGCCAAGGGCACGCGGGGGGAGACACAGATACGCAGTATTTT. It translates to CASSQGHAGGDTDTQYF. The rearrangement links TRBV4-2 to TRBJ2-3, with 8 bases lining up with TRBD2. CDR1 and CDR2 (germline): LGHNA, YNFKEQ. V dropped 1 base and J dropped 2; count of bases not matched to a gene: 8. This CDR3 has 17 residues.

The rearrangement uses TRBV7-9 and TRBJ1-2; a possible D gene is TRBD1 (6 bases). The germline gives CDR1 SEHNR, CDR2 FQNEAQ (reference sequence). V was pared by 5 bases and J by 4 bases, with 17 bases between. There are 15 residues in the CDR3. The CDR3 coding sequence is TGTGCCAGCAGCCTTAGACAGGATCCCTCCTATGGCTACACCTTC. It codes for CASSLRQDPSYGYTF.

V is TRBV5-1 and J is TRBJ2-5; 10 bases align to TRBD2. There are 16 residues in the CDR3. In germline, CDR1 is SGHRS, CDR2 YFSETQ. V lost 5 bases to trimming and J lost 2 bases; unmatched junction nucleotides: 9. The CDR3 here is CASSNPGLAIQETQYF. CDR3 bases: TGCGCCAGCAGTAACCCGGGACTAGCGATACAAGAGACCCAGTACTTC.

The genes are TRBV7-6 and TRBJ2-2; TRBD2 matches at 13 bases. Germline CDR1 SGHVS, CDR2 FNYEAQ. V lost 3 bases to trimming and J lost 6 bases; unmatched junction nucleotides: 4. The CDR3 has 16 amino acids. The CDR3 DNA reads TGTGCCAGCAGCTTTACTAGCGGGGGGGCTCCCGGGGAGCTGTTTTTT. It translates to CASSFTSGGAPGELFF.

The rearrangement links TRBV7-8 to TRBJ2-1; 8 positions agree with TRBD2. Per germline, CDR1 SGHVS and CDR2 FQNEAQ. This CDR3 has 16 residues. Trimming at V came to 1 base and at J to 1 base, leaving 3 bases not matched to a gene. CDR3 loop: CASSLVSSGSYNEQFF. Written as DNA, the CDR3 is TGTGCCAGCAGCTTAGTGTCTAGCGGGTCCTACAATGAGCAGTTCTTC.

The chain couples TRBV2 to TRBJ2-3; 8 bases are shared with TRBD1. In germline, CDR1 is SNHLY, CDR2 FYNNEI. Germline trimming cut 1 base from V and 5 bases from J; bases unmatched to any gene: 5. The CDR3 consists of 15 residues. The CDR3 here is CASSEGNRGVDTQYF. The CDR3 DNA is TGTGCCAGCAGTGAAGGAAACAGGGGGGTAGATACGCAGTATTTT.

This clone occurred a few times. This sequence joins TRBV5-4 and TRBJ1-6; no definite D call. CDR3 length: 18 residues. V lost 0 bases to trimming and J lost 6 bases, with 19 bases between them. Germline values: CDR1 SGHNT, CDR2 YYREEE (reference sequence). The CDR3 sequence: CASSLGRNSKAGNSPLHF. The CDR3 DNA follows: TGTGCCAGCAGCTTGGGAAGAAACTCCAAAGCGGGTAATTCACCCCTCCACTTT.

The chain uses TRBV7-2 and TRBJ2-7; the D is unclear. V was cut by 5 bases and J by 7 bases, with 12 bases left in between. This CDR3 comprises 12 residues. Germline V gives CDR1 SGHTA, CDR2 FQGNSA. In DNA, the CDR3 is TGTGCCAGCAGCCCGGGTCAAACTGAGCAGTACTTC. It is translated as CASSPGQTEQYF.

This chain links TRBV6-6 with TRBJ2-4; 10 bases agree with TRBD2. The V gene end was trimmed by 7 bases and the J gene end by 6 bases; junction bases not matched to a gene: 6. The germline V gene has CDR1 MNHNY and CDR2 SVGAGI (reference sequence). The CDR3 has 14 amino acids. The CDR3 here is CASTSGTSANIQYF. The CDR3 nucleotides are TGTGCCAGCACCTCCGGGACTAGCGCAAACATTCAGTACTTC.

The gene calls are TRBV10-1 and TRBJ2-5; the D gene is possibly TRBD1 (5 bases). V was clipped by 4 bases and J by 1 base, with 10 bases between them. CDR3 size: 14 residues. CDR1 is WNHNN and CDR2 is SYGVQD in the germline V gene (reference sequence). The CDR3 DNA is TGCGCCAGCAGTGTTGACAGACTCCAAGAGACCCAGTACTTC. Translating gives CASSVDRLQETQYF.

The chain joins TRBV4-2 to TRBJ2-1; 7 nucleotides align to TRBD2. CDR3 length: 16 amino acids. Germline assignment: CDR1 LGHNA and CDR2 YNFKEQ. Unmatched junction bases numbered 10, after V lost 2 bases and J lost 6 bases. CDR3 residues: CASSQTAGELSNEQFF. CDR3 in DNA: TGTGCCAGCAGCCAAACGGCGGGAGAATTATCCAATGAGCAGTTCTTC.

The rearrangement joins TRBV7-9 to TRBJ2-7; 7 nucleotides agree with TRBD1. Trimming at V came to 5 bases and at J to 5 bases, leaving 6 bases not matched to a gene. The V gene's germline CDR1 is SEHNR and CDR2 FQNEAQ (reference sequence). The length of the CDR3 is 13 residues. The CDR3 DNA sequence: TGTGCCAGCAGCCGGGACAGCCAGGACGAGCAGTACTTC. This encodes CASSRDSQDEQYF.